The TCR beta chain under discussion was sequenced for a study of identical twins. General study results and limits: Diverse VJ usage suggested most zero-insertion clonotypes were not invariant T cells. Low generation probability was overrepresented in out-of-frame alpha sequences shared by twins.

TCRdb re-analysed the 5' RACE reads in MiXCR, keeping a single row per CDR3 protein. The sample holds roughly 1,500,000 distinct CDR3 sequences, less than 40% seen once. V lost 1 base, J lost 6 bases, and 7 bases lay in between. CDR3 length equals 13 residues. Germline CDR1 reads SGHVS; CDR2 reads FNYEAQ. In every case, the donor was a healthy Caucasian. A note on this clonotype: Its antigen remains unknown.

Material: cord blood. The TCR was taken from a newborn girl in good health. The chain is built from TRBV7-6 and TRBJ1-5; no firm D call. This CDR3 is CASSLGAFQPQHF. The CDR3 nucleotides read TGTGCCAGCAGCTTAGGGGCTTTTCAGCCCCAGCATTTT.